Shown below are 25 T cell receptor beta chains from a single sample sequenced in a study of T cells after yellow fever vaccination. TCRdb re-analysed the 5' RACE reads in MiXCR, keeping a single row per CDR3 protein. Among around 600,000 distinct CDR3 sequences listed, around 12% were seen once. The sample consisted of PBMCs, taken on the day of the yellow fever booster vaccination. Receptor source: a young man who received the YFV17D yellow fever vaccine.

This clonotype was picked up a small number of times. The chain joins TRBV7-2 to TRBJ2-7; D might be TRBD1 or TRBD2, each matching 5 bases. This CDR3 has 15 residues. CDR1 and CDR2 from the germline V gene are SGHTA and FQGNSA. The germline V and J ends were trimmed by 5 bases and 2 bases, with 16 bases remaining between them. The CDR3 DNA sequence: TGTGCCAGCAGCGATGGGGACGGGAAGGCCTACGAGCAGTACTTC. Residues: CASSDGDGKAYEQYF. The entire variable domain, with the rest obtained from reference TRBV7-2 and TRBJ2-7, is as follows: GAGVSQSPSNKVTEKGKDVELRCDPISGHTALYWYRQSLGQGLEFLIYFQGNSAPDKSGLPSDRFSAERTGGSVSTLTIQRTQQEDSAVYLCASSDGDGKAYEQYFGPGTRLTVT.

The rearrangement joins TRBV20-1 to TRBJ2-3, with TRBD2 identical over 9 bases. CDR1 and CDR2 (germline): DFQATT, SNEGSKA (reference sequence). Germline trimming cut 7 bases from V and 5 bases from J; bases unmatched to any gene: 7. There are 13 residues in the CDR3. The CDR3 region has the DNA TGCAGTGGCGGCGGGAGGGCCAAAGATACGCAGTATTTT. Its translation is CSGGGRAKDTQYF.

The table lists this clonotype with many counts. DNA for the CDR3: TGTGCCAGCAGCTCCTGGTCAGATACGCAGTATTTT. The encoded protein is CASSSWSDTQYF. This sequence joins TRBV6-2 or TRBV6-3 and TRBJ2-3; D remains unclear. The CDR3 runs to 12 residues. Deletions cut 6 bases from V and 4 bases from J, with 8 bases between. Germline values: CDR1 MNHEY, CDR2 SVGEGT.

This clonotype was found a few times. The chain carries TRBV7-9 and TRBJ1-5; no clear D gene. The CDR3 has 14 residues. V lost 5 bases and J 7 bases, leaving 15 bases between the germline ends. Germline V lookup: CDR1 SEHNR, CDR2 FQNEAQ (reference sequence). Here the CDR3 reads CASSLDHGSQPQHF. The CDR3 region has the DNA TGTGCCAGCAGCCTGGACCATGGTAGCCAGCCCCAGCATTTT.

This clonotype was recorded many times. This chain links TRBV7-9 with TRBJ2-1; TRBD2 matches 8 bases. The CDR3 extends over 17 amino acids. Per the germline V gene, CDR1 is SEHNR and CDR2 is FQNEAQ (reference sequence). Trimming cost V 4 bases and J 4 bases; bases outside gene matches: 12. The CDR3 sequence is CASSSPRGGPTYNEQFF. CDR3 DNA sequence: TGTGCCAGCAGCTCACCCCGGGGGGGGCCCACGTACAATGAGCAGTTCTTC.

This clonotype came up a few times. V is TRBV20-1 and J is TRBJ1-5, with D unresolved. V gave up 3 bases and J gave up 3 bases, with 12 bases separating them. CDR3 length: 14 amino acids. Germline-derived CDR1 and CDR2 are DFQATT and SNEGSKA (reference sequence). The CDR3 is CSASFHVSNQPQHF. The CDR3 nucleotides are TGCAGTGCTAGTTTTCATGTATCCAATCAGCCCCAGCATTTT.

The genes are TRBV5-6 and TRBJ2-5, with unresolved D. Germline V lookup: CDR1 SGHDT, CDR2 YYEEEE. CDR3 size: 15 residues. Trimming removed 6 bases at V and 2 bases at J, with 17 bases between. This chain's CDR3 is CASTLGRLIQETQYF. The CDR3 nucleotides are TGTGCCAGCACCCTTGGCCGTCTGATACAAGAGACCCAGTACTTC.

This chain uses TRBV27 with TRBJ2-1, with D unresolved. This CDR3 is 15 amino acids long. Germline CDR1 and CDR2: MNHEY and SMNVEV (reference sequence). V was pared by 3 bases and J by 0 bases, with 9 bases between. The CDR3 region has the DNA TGTGCCAGCAGTTTGACAATCAACTCCTACAATGAGCAGTTCTTC. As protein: CASSLTINSYNEQFF.

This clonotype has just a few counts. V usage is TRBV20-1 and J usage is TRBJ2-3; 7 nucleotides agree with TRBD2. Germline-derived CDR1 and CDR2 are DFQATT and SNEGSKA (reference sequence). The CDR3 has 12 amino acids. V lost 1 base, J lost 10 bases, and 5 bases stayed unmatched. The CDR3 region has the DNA TGCAGTGCTAGAGTAAGGACTAGTTCGCAGTATTTT. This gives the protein CSARVRTSSQYF.

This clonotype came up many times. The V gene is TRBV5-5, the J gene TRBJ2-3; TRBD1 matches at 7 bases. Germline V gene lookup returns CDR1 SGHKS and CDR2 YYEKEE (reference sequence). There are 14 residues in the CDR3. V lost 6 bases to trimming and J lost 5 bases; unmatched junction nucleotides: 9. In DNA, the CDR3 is TGTGCCAGCAACACACAGGGGTTAAGAGATACGCAGTATTTT. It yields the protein CASNTQGLRDTQYF.

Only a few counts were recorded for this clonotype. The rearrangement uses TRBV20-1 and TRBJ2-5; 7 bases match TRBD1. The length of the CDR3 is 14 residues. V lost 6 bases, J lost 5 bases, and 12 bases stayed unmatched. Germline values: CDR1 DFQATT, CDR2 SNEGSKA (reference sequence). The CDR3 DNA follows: TGCAGTGCGCCCCGACAGGGAATTAGGGAGACCCAGTACTTC. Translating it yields CSAPRQGIRETQYF.

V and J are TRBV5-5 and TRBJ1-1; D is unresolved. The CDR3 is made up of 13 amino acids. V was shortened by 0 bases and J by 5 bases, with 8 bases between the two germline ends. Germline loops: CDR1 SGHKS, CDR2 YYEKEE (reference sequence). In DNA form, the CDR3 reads TGTGCCAGCAGCTTGGTCTCCGGGACTGAAGCTTTCTTT. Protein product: CASSLVSGTEAFF.

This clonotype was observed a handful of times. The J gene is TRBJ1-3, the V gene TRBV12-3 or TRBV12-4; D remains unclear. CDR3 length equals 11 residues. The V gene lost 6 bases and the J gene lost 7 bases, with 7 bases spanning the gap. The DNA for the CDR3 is TGTGCCAGCAGCGTCCGGAACACCATATATTTT. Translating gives CASSVRNTIYF.

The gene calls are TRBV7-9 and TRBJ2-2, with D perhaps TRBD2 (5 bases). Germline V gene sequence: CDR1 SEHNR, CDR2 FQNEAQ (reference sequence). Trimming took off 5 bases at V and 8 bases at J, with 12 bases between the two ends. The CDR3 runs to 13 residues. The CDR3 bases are TGTGCCAGCAGCCAATCCGAGGGAGGGGAGCTGTTTTTT. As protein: CASSQSEGGELFF.

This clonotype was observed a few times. The CDR3: CASSLLGGVDTDTQYF. The CDR3 region has the DNA TGCGCCAGCAGCCTCCTAGGGGGGGTGGACACAGATACGCAGTATTTT. The gene calls are TRBV4-3 and TRBJ2-3; D is possibly TRBD2 (7 bases). Germline V gives CDR1 LGHNA, CDR2 YSLEER. The CDR3 sequence is 16 residues long. V was pared by 4 bases and J by 2 bases, with 16 bases between.

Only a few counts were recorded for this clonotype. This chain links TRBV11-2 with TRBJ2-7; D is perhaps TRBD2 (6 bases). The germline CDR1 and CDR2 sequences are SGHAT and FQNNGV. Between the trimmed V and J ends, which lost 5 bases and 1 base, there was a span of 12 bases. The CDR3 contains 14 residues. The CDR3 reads CASSARRGSYEQYF. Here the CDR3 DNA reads TGTGCCAGCAGCGCCCGTCGGGGGTCCTACGAGCAGTACTTC.

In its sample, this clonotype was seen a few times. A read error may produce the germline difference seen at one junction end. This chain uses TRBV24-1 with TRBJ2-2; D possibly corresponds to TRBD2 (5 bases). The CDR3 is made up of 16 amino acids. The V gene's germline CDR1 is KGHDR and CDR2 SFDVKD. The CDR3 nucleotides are TGTGCCACCAGTGATTCGAAGGCCCAGAACACCGGGGAGCTTTTTTTT. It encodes CATSDSKAQNTGELFF.

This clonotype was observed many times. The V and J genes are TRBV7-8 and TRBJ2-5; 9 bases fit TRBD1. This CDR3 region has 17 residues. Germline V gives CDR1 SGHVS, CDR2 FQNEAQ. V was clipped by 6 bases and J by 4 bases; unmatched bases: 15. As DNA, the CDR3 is TGTGCCAGCAGGGGGGGGGTGGTGGACAGGGGTCCAGAGACCCAGTACTTC. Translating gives CASRGGVVDRGPETQYF.

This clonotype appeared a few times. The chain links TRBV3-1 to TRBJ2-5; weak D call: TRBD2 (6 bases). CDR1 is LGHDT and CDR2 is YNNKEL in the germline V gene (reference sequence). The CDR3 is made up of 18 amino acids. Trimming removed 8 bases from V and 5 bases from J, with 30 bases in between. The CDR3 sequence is CASPPARDWGALGETQYF. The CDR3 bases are TGTGCCAGCCCCCCCGCCCGGGACTGGGGTGCTTTGGGGGAGACCCAGTACTTC.

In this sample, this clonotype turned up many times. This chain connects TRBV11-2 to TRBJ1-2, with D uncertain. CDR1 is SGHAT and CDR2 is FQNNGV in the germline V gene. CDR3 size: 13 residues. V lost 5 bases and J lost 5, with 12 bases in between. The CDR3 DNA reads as TGTGCCAGCAGCACCACGGGGAGATATGGCTACACCTTC. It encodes CASSTTGRYGYTF.

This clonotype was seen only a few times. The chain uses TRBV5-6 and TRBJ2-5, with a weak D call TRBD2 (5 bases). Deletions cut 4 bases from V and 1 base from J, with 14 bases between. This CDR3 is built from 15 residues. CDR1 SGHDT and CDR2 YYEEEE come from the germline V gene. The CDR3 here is CASSPFGGSQETQYF. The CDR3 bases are TGTGCCAGCAGCCCTTTTGGAGGCAGCCAAGAGACCCAGTACTTC.

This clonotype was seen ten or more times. The CDR3 here is CASRQSSGNTIYF. CDR3 nucleotides: TGTGCCAGCCGACAGAGCTCTGGAAACACCATATATTTT. The rearrangement links TRBV11-2 to TRBJ1-3, with D tentatively TRBD1 (5 bases). This CDR3 comprises 13 residues. The V end lost 8 bases, the J end lost 0 bases, and 8 bases lay between the germline ends. Germline V CDR1 and CDR2: SGHAT, FQNNGV. The whole variable domain, filled in from reference TRBV11-2 and TRBJ1-3, reads EAGVAQSPRYKIIEKRQSVAFWCNPISGHATLYWYQQILGQGPKLLIQFQNNGVVDDSQLPKDRFSAERLKGVDSTLKIQPAKLEDSAVYLCASRQSSGNTIYFGEGSWLTVV.

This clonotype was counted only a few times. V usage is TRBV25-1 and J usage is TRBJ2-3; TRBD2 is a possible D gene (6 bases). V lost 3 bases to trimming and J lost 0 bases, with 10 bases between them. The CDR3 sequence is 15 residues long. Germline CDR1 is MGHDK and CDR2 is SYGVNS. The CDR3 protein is CASSEGDLSTDTQYF. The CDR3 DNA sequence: TGTGCCAGCAGTGAGGGGGACTTAAGCACAGATACGCAGTATTTT.

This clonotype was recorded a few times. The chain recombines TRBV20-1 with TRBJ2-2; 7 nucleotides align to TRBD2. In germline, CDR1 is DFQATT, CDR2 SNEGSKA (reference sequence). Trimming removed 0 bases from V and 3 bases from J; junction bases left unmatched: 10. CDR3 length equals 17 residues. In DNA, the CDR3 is TGCAGTGCTAGAGATGGTTCGGCTAGCGGCTACACCGGGGAGCTGTTTTTT. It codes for CSARDGSASGYTGELFF.

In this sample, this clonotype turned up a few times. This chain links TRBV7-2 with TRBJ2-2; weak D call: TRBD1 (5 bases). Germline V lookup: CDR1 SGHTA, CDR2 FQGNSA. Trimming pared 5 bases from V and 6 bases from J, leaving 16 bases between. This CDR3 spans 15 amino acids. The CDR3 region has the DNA TGTGCCAGCAGCCTCAGGGTACCCCGGGCCGGGGAGCTGTTTTTT. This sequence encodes CASSLRVPRAGELFF.